Listed below are T cell receptor beta chains from one sample, sequenced in a study of blood T cell repertoires in COVID-19. Method: immunoSEQ multiplex PCR; TCRdb's copy keeps in-frame clones and lacks some. The table records around 160,000 clones, 75% to 90% of them present only once. Sequencing was carried out using peripheral blood. Receptors were obtained from a young man with COVID-19, enrolled during active disease. Both conserved end residues are part of each CDR3. The order of the fields is CDR3 protein, CDR3 DNA, J gene, CDR3 length, V gene, clone size, D gene. D genes are given only for firm matches. Clone size, where shown, is once, few, many, or a class for clones that have expanded.

cdr3_aa: CASSPRGFPNTGELFF
cdr3_nt: TGTGCCAGCAGCCCTCGAGGGTTCCCGAACACCGGGGAGCTGTTTTTT
j_call: TRBJ2-2
cdr3_length: 16
v_call: TRBV7-9
clone_size: NA
d_call: NA

cdr3_aa: CASGSGTGPTDTQYF
cdr3_nt: TGTGCCAGCGGAAGTGGGACAGGCCCCACAGATACGCAGTATTTT
j_call: TRBJ2-3
cdr3_length: 15
v_call: TRBV5-6
clone_size: NA
d_call: TRBD1

cdr3_aa: CASSWTVSYEQYF
cdr3_nt: TGTGCCAGCAGCTGGACAGTGTCCTACGAGCAGTACTTC
j_call: TRBJ2-7
cdr3_length: 13
v_call: TRBV7-2
clone_size: NA
d_call: NA

cdr3_aa: CASSRQGTGELFF
cdr3_nt: TGTGCCAGCAGCCGACAGGGCACCGGGGAGCTGTTTTTT
j_call: TRBJ2-2
cdr3_length: 13
v_call: TRBV7-2
clone_size: NA
d_call: TRBD1

cdr3_aa: CATPRRASGRHSSYNEQFF
cdr3_nt: TGTGCCACCCCCCGACGGGCTAGCGGGAGGCACAGCTCCTACAATGAGCAGTTCTTC
j_call: TRBJ2-1
cdr3_length: 19
v_call: TRBV2
clone_size: NA
d_call: TRBD2

cdr3_aa: CASSPLSQGPRTQYF
cdr3_nt: TGTGCCAGCTCACCACTGTCTCAGGGCCCCAGGACGCAGTATTTT
j_call: TRBJ2-3
cdr3_length: 15
v_call: TRBV18
clone_size: NA
d_call: NA

cdr3_aa: CASSRGQGGRNEQYF
cdr3_nt: TGTGCCAGCAGTCGAGGACAGGGTGGCAGGAACGAGCAGTACTTC
j_call: TRBJ2-7
cdr3_length: 15
v_call: TRBV6-5
clone_size: NA
d_call: TRBD1

cdr3_aa: CASSYSQGYQETQYF
cdr3_nt: TGTGCCAGCAGTTATTCACAGGGGTACCAAGAGACCCAGTACTTC
j_call: TRBJ2-5
cdr3_length: 15
v_call: TRBV6-5
clone_size: NA
d_call: TRBD1

cdr3_aa: CASSSRTSGRPNEQFF
cdr3_nt: TGTGCCAGCTCATCCCGGACTAGCGGGAGACCCAATGAGCAGTTCTTC
j_call: TRBJ2-1
cdr3_length: 16
v_call: TRBV18
clone_size: NA
d_call: TRBD2

cdr3_aa: CASSSTSGRRRYTQYF
cdr3_nt: TGTGCCAGCAGCTCGACTAGCGGGAGGAGACGTTATACGCAGTATTTT
j_call: TRBJ2-3
cdr3_length: 16
v_call: TRBV5-6
clone_size: NA
d_call: TRBD2

cdr3_aa: CASSHPTGSSSYEQYF
cdr3_nt: TGTGCCAGCAGTCACCCCACCGGGTCTTCCTCCTACGAGCAGTACTTC
j_call: TRBJ2-7
cdr3_length: 16
v_call: TRBV11-2
clone_size: NA
d_call: NA

cdr3_aa: CASSPLTGVNTGELFF
cdr3_nt: TGTGCCAGCTCACCATTGACAGGGGTGAACACCGGGGAGCTGTTTTTT
j_call: TRBJ2-2
cdr3_length: 16
v_call: TRBV18
clone_size: NA
d_call: TRBD1

cdr3_aa: CASSPSGGYEQYF
cdr3_nt: TGTGCCAGCTCACCGTCCGGGGGCTACGAGCAGTACTTC
j_call: TRBJ2-7
cdr3_length: 13
v_call: TRBV18
clone_size: NA
d_call: NA

cdr3_aa: CASSQVNSGRSKEQYF
cdr3_nt: TGTGCCAGCAGCCAAGTCAATAGCGGGAGATCAAAGGAGCAGTACTTC
j_call: TRBJ2-7
cdr3_length: 16
v_call: TRBV14
clone_size: NA
d_call: TRBD2

cdr3_aa: CASRSYNEQFF
cdr3_nt: TGTGCCTCGCGCTCCTACAATGAGCAGTTCTTC
j_call: TRBJ2-1
cdr3_length: 11
v_call: TRBV27
clone_size: NA
d_call: NA

cdr3_aa: CASSSGTGSETQYF
cdr3_nt: TGTGCCAGCAGCTCCGGGACAGGTTCAGAGACCCAGTACTTC
j_call: TRBJ2-5
cdr3_length: 14
v_call: TRBV5-6
clone_size: NA
d_call: TRBD1

cdr3_aa: CASSQGLAGVGDTQYF
cdr3_nt: TGCGCCAGCAGCCAAGGACTAGCGGGAGTGGGGGATACGCAGTATTTT
j_call: TRBJ2-3
cdr3_length: 16
v_call: TRBV4-3
clone_size: once
d_call: TRBD2

cdr3_aa: CASSLGHRGQETQYF
cdr3_nt: TGTGCCAGCAGCTTGGGGCACAGGGGGCAAGAGACCCAGTACTTC
j_call: TRBJ2-5
cdr3_length: 15
v_call: TRBV5-8
clone_size: NA
d_call: TRBD1